The 7 T cell receptor beta chains presented below share a single source sample, sequenced in a study of radiation and T cells in renal cell carcinoma. The protocol was immunoSEQ multiplex PCR, while the TCRdb copy is restricted to in-frame clones and leaves out a portion. The repertoire consists of 100,000 to 150,000 clones, with 88% occurring once and the leading ten covering 5.5% to 6.5%. Time point: blood 2 weeks post-SBRT. Treatment given: 15 Gy SBRT to primary tumor, nephrectomy 4 weeks later. The material sequenced was blood, taken from a patient whose treatment included radiotherapy and nephrectomy. The receptors shown here come from a woman in her 70s with renal cell carcinoma.

This clone was found a few times. The rearrangement joins TRBV20-1 to TRBJ2-3; unclear D gene. V lost 3 bases and J 8 bases, leaving 6 bases between the germline ends. CDR3 length: 10 residues. CDR1 is DFQATT and CDR2 is SNEGSKA in the germline V gene (reference sequence). CDR3 in DNA: TGCAGTGCTAGCTTAGGTACGCAGTATTTT. Protein product: CSASLGTQYF.

As concerns this clone: The junction differs from germline at one of its ends, possibly a read error. This chain uses TRBV19 with TRBJ1-1, with TRBD1 matching 7 bases. Looked up from germline, CDR1 is LNHDA and CDR2 is SQIVND (reference sequence). This CDR3 is 11 amino acids long. The chain's CDR3 is CASLLGDRFVF. The CDR3, as DNA: TGTGCCAGTCTTCTAGGGGACAGATTTGTCTTT.

This rearrangement joins TRBV28 to TRBJ1-2; D not certain. The CDR3 has 16 amino acids. Per germline, CDR1 MDHEN and CDR2 SYDVKM. Trimming took 6 bases from V and 10 from J, leaving 27 bases between them. The CDR3 region is CASSTPRTPEGTSYTF. The CDR3 bases are TGTGCCAGCAGCACACCCCGGACTCCTGAAGGTACCTCCTACACCTTC.

The V and J genes are TRBV27 and TRBJ2-7, with TRBD1 matching over 8 bases. V dropped 4 bases and J dropped 2; count of bases not matched to a gene: 7. The CDR3 has 15 amino acids. Germline CDR1 MNHEY, CDR2 SMNVEV (reference sequence). CDR3 in amino acids: CASSSGQGSPYEQYF. The CDR3 region has the DNA TGTGCCAGCAGTTCCGGACAGGGATCGCCCTACGAGCAGTACTTC.

This clone was detected once. J is TRBJ2-1 and V is TRBV30; 7 bases line up with TRBD2. After removal of 2 bases from V and 15 bases from J, the junction contained 7 bases not matched to a gene. Looked up from germline, CDR1 is GTSNPN and CDR2 is SVGIG (reference sequence). The CDR3 contains 11 residues. DNA for the CDR3: TGTGCCTGGAGTTTGACTAGCTTCAGGTTCTTC. Translation: CAWSLTSFRFF.

This chain links TRBV7-2 with TRBJ1-2; 10 bases line up with TRBD1. The CDR3 is made up of 15 amino acids. Trimming at V came to 5 bases and at J to 8 bases, leaving 11 bases not matched to a gene. Germline CDR1 reads SGHTA; CDR2 reads FQGNSA. The CDR3 is CASSPQGQGRLGYTF. The DNA for the CDR3 is TGTGCCAGCAGCCCCCAGGGACAGGGGAGGTTAGGCTACACCTTC.

The chain carries TRBV30 and TRBJ1-5; 7 bases map to TRBD1. The V and J ends lost 4 bases and 9 bases, in that order; junction bases with no gene match: 15. The CDR3 loop spans 15 amino acids. In germline, CDR1 is GTSNPN, CDR2 SVGIG (reference sequence). The CDR3 region has the DNA TGTGCCTGGAACAGGGGCCAAGTAAATGGATGGCCCCAGCATTTT. Protein sequence: CAWNRGQVNGWPQHF. The variable domain in full, completed from reference TRBV30 and TRBJ1-5, reads SQTIHQWPATLVQPVGSPLSLECTVEGTSNPNLYWYRQAAGRGLQLLFYSVGIGQISSEVPQNLSASRPQDRQFILSSKKLLLSDSGFYLCAWNRGQVNGWPQHFGDGTRLSIL.